This is a list of T cell receptor beta chains from one sample in a study of T cell responses to AZD1222 COVID-19 vaccine. The data were produced by immunoSEQ multiplex PCR, yet TCRdb's version contains in-frame clones alone and is incomplete. The table lists 150,000 to 200,000 clones, 92% of them singletons, with 1% to 1.5% in the top ten. The material was peripheral blood, obtained on day 0 of AZD1222 vaccination. The receptor set was obtained from an adult in good health. Both conserved end residues are part of each CDR3. A D gene is named only where the DNA matches it firmly. Not all rows give a size; the values are once, few, many and, for expanded clones, a class.

-,-,TRBJ2-7,TRBV25-1,TGTGCCAGCAGTAGGGTTGGGATGAACTACGAGCAGTACTTC,CASSRVGMNYEQYF
-,-,TRBJ2-2,TRBV5-1,TGCGCCAGCAGCGGGGGGACAATGCCGAACACCGGGGAGCTGTTTTTT,CASSGGTMPNTGELFF
-,-,TRBJ2-5,TRBV18,TGTGCCAGCTCACCTCAGGCGGAAGAGACCCAGTACTTC,CASSPQAEETQYF
-,TRBD2,TRBJ2-3,TRBV3-1/TRBV3-2,TGTGCCAGCAGCCAAGCTAGCGGGGGGGCAGTCGATACGCAGTATTTT,CASSQASGGAVDTQYF
-,TRBD1,TRBJ2-5,TRBV7-9,TGTGCCAGCAGCTTATTCGGGACAGACTTAAGGCAAGAGACCCAGTACTTC,CASSLFGTDLRQETQYF
-,-,TRBJ1-6,TRBV5-5,TGTGCCAGCAGCTTGGCGCAGGGAAATTCACCCCTCCACTTT,CASSLAQGNSPLHF
-,-,TRBJ1-2,TRBV2,TGTGCCAGCAGTGGTCAGGGACGGTATGGCTACACCTTC,CASSGQGRYGYTF
-,TRBD1,TRBJ1-5,TRBV3-1/TRBV3-2,TGTGCCAGCAGCCGTAAAACAGGGGGCGGACAGCCCCAGCATTTT,CASSRKTGGGQPQHF
many,-,TRBJ2-5,TRBV7-5,TGTGTCAGAAGCTGGACTAGCGAAAAAGAGACCCAGTACTTC,CVRSWTSEKETQYF
-,-,TRBJ1-1,TRBV5-4,TGTGCCAGCAGCTCCAACTCCGGGACGAACACTGAAGCTTTCTTT,CASSSNSGTNTEAFF
-,-,TRBJ1-2,TRBV6-2/TRBV6-3,TGTGCCAGCAGTTACTCGATGGGGGAGAGCTATGGCTACACCTTC,CASSYSMGESYGYTF
-,TRBD2,TRBJ2-1,TRBV9,TGTGCCAGCAGCGTAGCCAGCGGGGGACCCTACAATGAGCAGTTCTTC,CASSVASGGPYNEQFF
-,-,TRBJ1-5,TRBV6-5,TGTGCCAGCAGTTACGTGGGGGGCAGAAGCAATCAGCCCCAGCATTTT,CASSYVGGRSNQPQHF
once,TRBD1,TRBJ1-2,TRBV6-5,TGTGCCAGCAGTCTTTTCGACAGGGGACGCGGCTACACCTTC,CASSLFDRGRGYTF
-,TRBD1,TRBJ2-1,TRBV5-6,TGTGCCAGCAGCCCCAGGGGGCGCGAGCAGTTCTTC,CASSPRGREQFF
-,-,TRBJ2-1,TRBV2,TGTGCCAGCACGTACGGTAATGAGCAGTTCTTC,CASTYGNEQFF
-,TRBD1,TRBJ1-5,TRBV7-2,TGTGCCAGCAGCTTAGGAGGGGACAGGGGAGAGCCCCAGCATTTT,CASSLGGDRGEPQHF
-,-,TRBJ1-1,TRBV6-5,TGTGCCAGCCTTACACAGGGACACACTGAAGCTTTCTTT,CASLTQGHTEAFF
-,-,TRBJ1-5,TRBV5-6,TGTGCCAGCAGCTTACGGGGGGGCAGATCCCAGCATTTT,CASSLRGGRSQHF
-,-,TRBJ1-6,TRBV6-6,TGTGCCAGCAGTTACTGGAGGCCCTCTCTGAATTCACCCCTCCACTTT,CASSYWRPSLNSPLHF
-,-,TRBJ2-2,TRBV7-2,TGTGCCAGCAGAGAGGGACGGGGGAACACCGGGGAGCTGTTTTTT,CASREGRGNTGELFF
-,TRBD1,TRBJ1-6,TRBV6-5,TGTGCCAGCAATAGGTCGGGACAGGGGAATTCACCCCTCCACTTT,CASNRSGQGNSPLHF
-,-,TRBJ2-2,TRBV11-2,TGTGCCAGCAGCAGGGAGAGTTTCGGGCAGGGGGGCACCGGGGAGCTGTTTTTT,CASSRESFGQGGTGELFF